This T cell receptor (beta chain) was identified in a study of Ad26.COV2.S vaccination and SARS-CoV-2 variants. The treatment denotes: some 20 received Ad26.COV2.S at low or high dose, single or two shots; 5 received placebo; per-sample allocation not given. Vaccine and placebo recipients were sampled on day 63 after the first injection. Germline CDR1 and CDR2: GTSNPN and SVGIG (reference sequence). The CDR3 consists of 13 residues. Trimming took 8 bases from V and 4 from J; bases not matched to a gene: 5. Generated by immunoSEQ multiplex PCR, the TCRdb table keeps only in-frame clones and is missing some. The sample consists of about 420,000 clones, approximately 90% of them appearing once.

This chain links TRBV30 with TRBJ2-1, with TRBD2 matching over 10 bases. The sample was peripheral blood, taken in a trial of Ad26.COV2.S vaccine versus placebo. This receptor was obtained from a person between 18 and 60 years old who received the Ad26.COV2.S COVID-19 vaccine or a placebo. This CDR3 reads CAQSGGVYNEQFF. Here the CDR3 DNA reads TGTGCCCAAAGCGGGGGGGTTTACAATGAGCAGTTCTTC. The complete variable domain, with remaining parts taken from reference TRBV30 and TRBJ2-1, reads SQTIHQWPATLVQPVGSPLSLECTVEGTSNPNLYWYRQAAGRGLQLLFYSVGIGQISSEVPQNLSASRPQDRQFILSSKKLLLSDSGFYLCAQSGGVYNEQFFGPGTRLTVL.